This TCR beta chain originates from a study of T cell responses to AZD1222 COVID-19 vaccine. Comments on this clone: Antigen: not known.

The protocol was immunoSEQ multiplex PCR, while the TCRdb copy is restricted to in-frame clones and leaves out a portion. In the table there are around 45,000 clones, about 82% of which are singletons. Study-wide results and caveats: Nearly half of unique spike-specific TCRs reportedly avoided B.1.351 and B.1.1.7 mutated regions. Among the donors, most were white British and more were female, and clonal diversity was possibly underestimated.

The V end lost 0 bases, the J end lost 6 bases, and 14 bases lay between the germline ends. This CDR3 contains 15 residues. From germline, CDR1 is SGHRS and CDR2 YFSETQ. The TCR sequence derives from an adult who received the MenACWY meningococcal vaccine as a control. The chain recombines TRBV5-1 with TRBJ2-3; D may be TRBD2 (5 bases). The source material was peripheral blood, sampled 28 days after the second dose of the MenACWY control vaccine. The CDR3 loop is CASSLGGHSLDTQYF. In nucleotides, the CDR3 is TGCGCCAGCAGCTTGGGAGGGCACTCTTTGGATACGCAGTATTTT.